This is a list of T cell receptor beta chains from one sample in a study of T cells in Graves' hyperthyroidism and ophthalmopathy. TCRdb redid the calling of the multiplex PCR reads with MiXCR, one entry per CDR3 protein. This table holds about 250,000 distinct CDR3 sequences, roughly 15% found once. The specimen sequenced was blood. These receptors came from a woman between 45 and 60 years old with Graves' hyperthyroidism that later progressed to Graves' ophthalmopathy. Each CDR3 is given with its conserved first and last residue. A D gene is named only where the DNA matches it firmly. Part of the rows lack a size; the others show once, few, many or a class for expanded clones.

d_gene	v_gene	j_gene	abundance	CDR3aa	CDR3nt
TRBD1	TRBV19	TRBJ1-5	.	CASNEGAVYNQPQHF	TGTGCCAGTAATGAGGGGGCGGTTTACAATCAGCCCCAGCATTTT
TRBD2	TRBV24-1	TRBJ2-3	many	CATSDGGLARADHTQYF	TGTGCCACCAGTGATGGGGGACTAGCGCGAGCGGATCATACGCAGTATTTT
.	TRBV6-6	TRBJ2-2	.	CASSYSGRGGLFF	TGTGCCAGCAGTTACTCGGGACGGGGAGGACTGTTTTTT
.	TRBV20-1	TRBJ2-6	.	CSASQVAGANVLTF	TGCAGTGCTAGTCAAGTAGCTGGGGCCAACGTCCTGACTTTC
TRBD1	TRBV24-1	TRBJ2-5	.	CATGDSIRDSQETQYF	TGTGCCACCGGTGACTCCATCCGGGACAGCCAAGAGACCCAGTACTTC
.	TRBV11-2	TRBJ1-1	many	CASSLRGDSDEAFF	TGTGCCAGCAGCTTACGGGGAGATTCTGATGAAGCTTTCTTT
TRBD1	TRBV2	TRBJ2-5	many	CASSVGTGERTQYF	TGTGCCAGCAGCGTAGGGACAGGGGAACGGACCCAGTACTTC
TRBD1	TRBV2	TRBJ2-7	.	CASSSGTGPFYEQYF	TGTGCCAGCAGTTCCGGGACAGGGCCATTCTACGAGCAGTACTTC
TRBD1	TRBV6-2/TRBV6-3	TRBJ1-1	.	CASRFRDRANTEAFF	TGTGCCAGCAGATTCCGGGACAGGGCGAACACTGAAGCTTTCTTT
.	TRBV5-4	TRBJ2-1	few	CASSLGTVLDEQFF	TGTGCCAGCAGCTTGGGGACAGTCCTCGATGAGCAGTTCTTC
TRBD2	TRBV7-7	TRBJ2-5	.	CASSLVSPSGTSAETQYF	TGTGCTAGCAGCTTAGTTTCCCCTAGCGGGACATCCGCAGAGACCCAGTACTTC
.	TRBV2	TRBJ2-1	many	CASSESGLFNEQFF	TGTGCCAGCAGTGAATCGGGACTCTTTAATGAGCAGTTCTTC
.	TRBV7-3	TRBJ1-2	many	CASSSGTDSNYGYTF	TGTGCCAGCAGTTCCGGGACGGACTCTAACTATGGCTACACCTTC
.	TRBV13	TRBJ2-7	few	CASSAFPKGVYEQYF	TGTGCCAGCAGTGCGTTTCCAAAGGGGGTGTACGAGCAGTACTTC
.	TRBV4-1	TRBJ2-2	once	CASSSTRGLFF	TGCGCCAGCAGCAGTACGAGGGGGCTGTTTTTT
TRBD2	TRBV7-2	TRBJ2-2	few	CASSLVQREWAGELFF	TGTGCCAGCAGCTTAGTACAGCGGGAGTGGGCCGGGGAGCTGTTTTTT
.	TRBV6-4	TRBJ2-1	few	CASSDSSRNHNEQFF	TGTGCCAGCAGTGACTCGAGTAGGAACCACAATGAGCAGTTCTTC
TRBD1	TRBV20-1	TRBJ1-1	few	CSARLTGMNTEAFF	TGCAGTGCTAGATTGACAGGGATGAACACTGAAGCTTTCTTT
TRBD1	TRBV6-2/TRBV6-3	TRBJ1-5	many	CASSYKYRGQGQPQHF	TGTGCCAGCAGTTATAAATACAGGGGGCAAGGTCAGCCCCAGCATTTT
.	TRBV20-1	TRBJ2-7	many	CSARISGRGIVRAYEQYF	TGCAGTGCTAGAATATCCGGGAGAGGGATCGTTAGGGCCTACGAGCAGTACTTC
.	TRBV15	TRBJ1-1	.	CATSLDRLTEAFF	TGTGCCACCAGCTTGGACAGACTCACTGAAGCTTTCTTT
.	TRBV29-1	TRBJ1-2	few	CSVGGIRTGYTF	TGCAGCGTCGGAGGCATCCGCACGGGCTACACCTTC
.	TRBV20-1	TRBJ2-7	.	CSADPGSEQYF	TGCAGTGCGGATCCAGGTAGCGAGCAGTACTTC
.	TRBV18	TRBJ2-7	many	CASSPERGRSYEQYF	TGTGCCAGCTCACCAGAGCGCGGCAGATCCTACGAGCAGTACTTC